One T cell receptor beta chain is described in this entry. The data are from a study of blood T cell repertoires in COVID-19. Study context: PBMCs, B-cell-depleted T cells, or T cells provided the cDNA or gDNA that made up the material.

One Seattle source followed patients from active infection through their disease course. Original processing notes: Reference gene primer amplification yielded estimated nucleated cell counts. Measured with immunoSEQ multiplex PCR; TCRdb has only the in-frame clones, and not every one. For V, J and clone size, that table is used; D and trimming come from the DNA. Here the sample spans some 450,000 clones, about 87% being singletons. V was clipped by 4 bases and J by 6 bases, with 13 bases between them. The CDR3 consists of 13 residues. Germline V gene data show CDR1 as SGDLS and CDR2 as YYNGEE. The sequence was obtained from a woman aged 45-59 years with COVID-19, enrolled during active disease. The rearrangement joins TRBV9 to TRBJ1-1; D not certain. Sequenced material: peripheral blood. In nucleotides, the CDR3 is TGTGCCAGCAGCCCTGTGTTGACACCTGAAGCTTTCTTT. Protein product: CASSPVLTPEAFF.